This TCR beta chain derives from a study of CD8 T cells in Susac syndrome. With random hexamers, 0.5 to 1 ug RNA was reverse transcribed. Each CDR3 protein gets one entry after TCRdb re-called the immunoSEQ multiplex PCR reads with MiXCR. The sample yields hundreds of thousands of distinct CDR3 sequences, 70% to 90% seen once. Sequencing of TCR beta was undertaken in CD8+ and CD4+ T cells derived from blood. The patients who served as multiple sclerosis controls were treatment-naive and had stable or active relapsing-remitting disease that fulfilled the revised McDonald criteria. The CD8+ and CD4+ T cells were isolated magnetically using a negative isolation approach, whereas the TEMRA cells were enriched by FACS. The CDR3 is 16 residues long, ends included. On this clonotype itself: The limits of the CDR3 on the DNA are not certain, so only TCRdb's listed CDR3 is given.

Sequences were obtained from CD8+ T cells from PBMCs. The V gene is TRBV7-5, the J gene TRBJ1-2. TRBV7-5 is a pseudogene locus. The source of this sequence is a human donor with multiple sclerosis. The CDR3 sequence is CISVPELVGKTYGYTF.